This T cell receptor (beta chain) originates from a study of spatial heterogeneity in lung cancer. MiXCR, run by TCRdb on the 5' RACE reads, gives a single entry per CDR3 protein. The table lists 35,000 to 55,000 distinct CDR3 sequences, around 7.1% of them singletons. The CDR3 contains 16 residues. After removal of 5 bases from V and 4 bases from J, the junction contained 6 bases not matched to a gene. Germline V gene data show CDR1 as SEHNR and CDR2 as FQNEAQ (reference sequence). Stated time point: sample taken at primary tumor resection. Whole RNA, isolated from tumor, nontumor lung or frozen PBMC, was sequenced without prior sorting. This clonotype appeared a few times.

The sequences come from PBMCs, collected at surgery. The sequence derives from a female donor with early-stage non-small cell lung cancer. This rearrangement joins TRBV7-9 to TRBJ1-6; 9 bases are a match to TRBD1. The CDR3 here is CASSLGQGFYNSPLHF. The CDR3 DNA sequence: TGTGCCAGCAGCCTGGGACAGGGTTTTTATAATTCACCCCTCCACTTT.